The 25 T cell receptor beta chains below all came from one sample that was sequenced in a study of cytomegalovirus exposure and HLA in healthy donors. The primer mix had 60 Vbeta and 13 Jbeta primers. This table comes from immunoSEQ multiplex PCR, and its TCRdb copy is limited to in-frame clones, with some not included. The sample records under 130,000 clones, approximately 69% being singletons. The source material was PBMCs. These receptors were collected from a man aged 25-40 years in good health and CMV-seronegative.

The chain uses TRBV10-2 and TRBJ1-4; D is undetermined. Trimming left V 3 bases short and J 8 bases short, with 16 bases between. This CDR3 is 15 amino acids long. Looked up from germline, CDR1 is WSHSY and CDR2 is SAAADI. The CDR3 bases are TGCGCCAGCAGTGATCAGACGCCAGGAAGGGAAAAACTGTTTTTT. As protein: CASSDQTPGREKLFF.

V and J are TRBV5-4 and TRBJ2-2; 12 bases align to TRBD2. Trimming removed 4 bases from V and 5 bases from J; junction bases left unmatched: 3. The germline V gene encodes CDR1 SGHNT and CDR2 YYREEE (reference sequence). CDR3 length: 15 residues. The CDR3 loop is CASSMTSGGTGELFF. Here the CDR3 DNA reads TGTGCCAGCAGCATGACTAGCGGGGGAACCGGGGAGCTGTTTTTT.

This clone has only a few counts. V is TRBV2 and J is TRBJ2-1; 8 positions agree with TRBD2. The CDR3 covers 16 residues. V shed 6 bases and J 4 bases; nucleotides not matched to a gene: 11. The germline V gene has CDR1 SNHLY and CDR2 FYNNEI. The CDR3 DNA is TGTGCCAGCAGGGAGTTAGCGGGATTTCCTTACAATGAGCAGTTCTTC. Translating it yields CASRELAGFPYNEQFF.

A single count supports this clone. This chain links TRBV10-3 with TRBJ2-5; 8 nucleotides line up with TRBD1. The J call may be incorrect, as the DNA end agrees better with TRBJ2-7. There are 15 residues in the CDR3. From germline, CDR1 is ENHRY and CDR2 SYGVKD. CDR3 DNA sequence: TGTGCCATCAGCCCCGGCGGACAGGGTACCTACGAGCAGTACTTC. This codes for CAISPGGQGTYEQYF.

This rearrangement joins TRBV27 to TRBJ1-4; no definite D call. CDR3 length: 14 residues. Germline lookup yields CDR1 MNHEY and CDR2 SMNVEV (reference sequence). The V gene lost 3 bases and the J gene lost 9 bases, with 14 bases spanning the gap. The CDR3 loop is CASSLGGNAKKLFF. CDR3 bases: TGTGCCAGCAGTTTGGGAGGAAATGCGAAAAAACTGTTTTTT.

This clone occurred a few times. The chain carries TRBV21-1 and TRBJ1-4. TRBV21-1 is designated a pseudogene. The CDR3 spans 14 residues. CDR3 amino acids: CASSKGGGGEKLFF. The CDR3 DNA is TGTGCCAGCAGCAAAGGGGGGGGCGGTGAAAAACTGTTTTTT.

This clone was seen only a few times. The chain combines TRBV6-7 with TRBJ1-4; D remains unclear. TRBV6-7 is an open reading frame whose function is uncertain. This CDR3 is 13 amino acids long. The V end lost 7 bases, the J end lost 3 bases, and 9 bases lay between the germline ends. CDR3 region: CASKGVPNEKLFF. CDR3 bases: TGTGCCAGCAAGGGAGTCCCTAATGAAAAACTGTTTTTT.

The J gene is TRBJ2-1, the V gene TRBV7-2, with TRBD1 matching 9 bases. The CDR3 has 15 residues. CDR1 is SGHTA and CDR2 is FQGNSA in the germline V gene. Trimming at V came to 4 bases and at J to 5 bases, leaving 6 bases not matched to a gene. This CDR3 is CASSSRTGVNNEQFF. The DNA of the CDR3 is TGTGCCAGCAGCTCAAGGACAGGGGTGAACAATGAGCAGTTCTTC.

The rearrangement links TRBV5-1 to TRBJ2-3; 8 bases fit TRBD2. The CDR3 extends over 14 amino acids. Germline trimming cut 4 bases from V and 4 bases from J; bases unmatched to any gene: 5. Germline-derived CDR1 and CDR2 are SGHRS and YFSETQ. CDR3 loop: CASSRAGEPDTQYF. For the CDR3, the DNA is TGCGCCAGCAGCAGAGCGGGAGAACCAGATACGCAGTATTTT.

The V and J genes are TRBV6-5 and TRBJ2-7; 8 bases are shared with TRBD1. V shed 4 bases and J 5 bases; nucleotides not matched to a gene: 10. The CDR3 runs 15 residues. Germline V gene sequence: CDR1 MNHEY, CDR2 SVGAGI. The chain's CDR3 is CASSSLGQGSHEQYF. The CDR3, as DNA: TGTGCCAGCAGTTCCTTAGGACAGGGTAGCCACGAGCAGTACTTC.

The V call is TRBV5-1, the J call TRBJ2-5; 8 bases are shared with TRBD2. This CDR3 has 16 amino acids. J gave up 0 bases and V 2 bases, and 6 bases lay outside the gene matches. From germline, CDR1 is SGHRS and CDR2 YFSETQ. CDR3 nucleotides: TGCGCCAGCAGCTTTGGACTAGCAATCGACCAAGAGACCCAGTACTTC. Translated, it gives CASSFGLAIDQETQYF.

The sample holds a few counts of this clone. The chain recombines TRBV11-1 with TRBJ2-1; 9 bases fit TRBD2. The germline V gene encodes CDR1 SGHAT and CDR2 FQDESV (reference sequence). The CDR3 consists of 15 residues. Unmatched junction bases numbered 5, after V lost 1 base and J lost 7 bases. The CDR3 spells CASSLEAGGGNEQFF. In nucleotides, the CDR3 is TGTGCCAGCAGCTTAGAGGCGGGAGGGGGTAATGAGCAGTTCTTC.

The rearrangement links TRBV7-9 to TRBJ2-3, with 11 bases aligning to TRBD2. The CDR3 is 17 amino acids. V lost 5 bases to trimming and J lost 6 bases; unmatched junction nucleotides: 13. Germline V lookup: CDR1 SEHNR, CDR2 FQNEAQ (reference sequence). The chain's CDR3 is CASSAVLTSGSPDTQYF. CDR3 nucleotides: TGTGCCAGCAGCGCGGTGTTAACTAGCGGGAGCCCCGATACGCAGTATTTT.

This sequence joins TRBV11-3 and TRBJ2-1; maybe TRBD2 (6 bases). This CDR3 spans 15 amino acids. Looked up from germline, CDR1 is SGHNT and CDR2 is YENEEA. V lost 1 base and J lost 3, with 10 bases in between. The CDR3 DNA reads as TGTGCCAGCAGCTTAGCACCTAGCGACTACAATGAGCAGTTCTTC. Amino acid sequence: CASSLAPSDYNEQFF.

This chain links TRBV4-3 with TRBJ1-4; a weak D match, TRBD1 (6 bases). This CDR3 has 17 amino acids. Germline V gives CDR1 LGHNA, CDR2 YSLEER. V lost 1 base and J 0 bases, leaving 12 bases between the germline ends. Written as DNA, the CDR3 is TGCGCCAGCAGCCAAGTTACAGGGCTGGCAACTAATGAAAAACTGTTTTTT. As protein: CASSQVTGLATNEKLFF.

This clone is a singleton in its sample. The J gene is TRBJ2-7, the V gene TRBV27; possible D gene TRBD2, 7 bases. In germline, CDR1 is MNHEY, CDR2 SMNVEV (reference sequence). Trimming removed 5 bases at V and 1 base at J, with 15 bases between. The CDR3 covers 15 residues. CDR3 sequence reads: CASSRSGTSSYEQYF. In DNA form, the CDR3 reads TGTGCCAGCAGTCGAAGCGGGACATCATCCTACGAGCAGTACTTC.

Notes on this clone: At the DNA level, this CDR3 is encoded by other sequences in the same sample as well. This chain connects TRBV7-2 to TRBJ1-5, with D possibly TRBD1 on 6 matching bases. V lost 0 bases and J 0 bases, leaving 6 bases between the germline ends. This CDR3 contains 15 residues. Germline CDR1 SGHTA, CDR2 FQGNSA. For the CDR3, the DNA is TGTGCCAGCAGCTTAGCACAGGGTAGCAATCAGCCCCAGCATTTT. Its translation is CASSLAQGSNQPQHF.

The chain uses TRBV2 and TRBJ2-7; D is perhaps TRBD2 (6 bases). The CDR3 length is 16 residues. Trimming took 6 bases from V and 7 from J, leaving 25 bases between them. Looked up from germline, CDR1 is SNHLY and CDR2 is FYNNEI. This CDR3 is CASRSPAGWGGEEQYF. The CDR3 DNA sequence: TGTGCCAGCAGATCCCCCGCCGGGTGGGGAGGAGAGGAGCAGTACTTC. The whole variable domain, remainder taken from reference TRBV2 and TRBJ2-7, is EPEVTQTPSHQVTQMGQEVILRCVPISNHLYFYWYRQILGQKVEFLVSFYNNEISEKSEIFDDQFSVERPDGSNFTLKIRSTKLEDSAMYFCASRSPAGWGGEEQYFGPGTRLTVT.

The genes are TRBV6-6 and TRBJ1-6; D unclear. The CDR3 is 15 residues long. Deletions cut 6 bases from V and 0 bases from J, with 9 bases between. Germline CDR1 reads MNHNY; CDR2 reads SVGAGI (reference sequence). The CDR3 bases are TGTGCCAGCAGCCCACCGCGCTCCTATAATTCACCCCTCCACTTT. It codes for CASSPPRSYNSPLHF.

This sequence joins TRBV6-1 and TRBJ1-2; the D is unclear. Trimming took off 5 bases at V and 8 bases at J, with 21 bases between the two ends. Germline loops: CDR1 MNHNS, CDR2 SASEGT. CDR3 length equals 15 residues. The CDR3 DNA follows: TGTGCCAGCAGTAGCAATGACGGCCTCGCGGAGGGCTACACCTTC. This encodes CASSSNDGLAEGYTF.

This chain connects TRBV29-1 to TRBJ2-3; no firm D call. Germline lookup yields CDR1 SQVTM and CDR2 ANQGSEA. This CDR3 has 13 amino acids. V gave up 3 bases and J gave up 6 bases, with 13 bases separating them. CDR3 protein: CSVDRPKSDTQYF. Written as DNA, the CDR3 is TGCAGCGTTGACAGGCCGAAATCCGATACGCAGTATTTT.

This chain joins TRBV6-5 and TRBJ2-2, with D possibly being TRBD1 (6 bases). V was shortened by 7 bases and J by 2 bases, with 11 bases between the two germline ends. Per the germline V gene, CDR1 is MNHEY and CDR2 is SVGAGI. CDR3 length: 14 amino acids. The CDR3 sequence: CASNQGLNTGELFF. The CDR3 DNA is TGTGCCAGCAACCAGGGGCTCAACACCGGGGAGCTGTTTTTT.

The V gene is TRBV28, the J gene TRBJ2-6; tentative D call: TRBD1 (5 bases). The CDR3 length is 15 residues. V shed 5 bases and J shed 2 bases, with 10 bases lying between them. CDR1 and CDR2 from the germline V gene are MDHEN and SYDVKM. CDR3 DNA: TGTGCCAGCAGTCTAACAGGAACTGGGGCCAACGTCCTGACTTTC. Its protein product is CASSLTGTGANVLTF.

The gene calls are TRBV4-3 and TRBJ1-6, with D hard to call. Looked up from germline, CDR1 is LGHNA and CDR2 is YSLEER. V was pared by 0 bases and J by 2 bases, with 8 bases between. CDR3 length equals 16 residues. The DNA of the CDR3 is TGCGCCAGCAGCCAAGATCGTACAGCCTATAATTCACCCCTCCACTTT. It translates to CASSQDRTAYNSPLHF.

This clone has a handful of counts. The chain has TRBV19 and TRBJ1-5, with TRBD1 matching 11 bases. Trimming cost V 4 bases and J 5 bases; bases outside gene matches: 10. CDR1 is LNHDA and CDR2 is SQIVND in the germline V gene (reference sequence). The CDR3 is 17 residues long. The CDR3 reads CASSRGTGGGNYQPQHF. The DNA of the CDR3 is TGTGCCAGTAGTAGGGGGACAGGGGGAGGTAACTATCAGCCCCAGCATTTT.